This is a list of T cell receptor beta chains from one sample in a study of CD8 T cells in ankylosing spondylitis. TCRdb itself ran the 5' RACE reads through MiXCR, one entry per CDR3 protein. The sample has some 270,000 distinct CDR3 sequences, about 30% seen once. Input material: blood, either unsorted or a sorted T cell fraction (not recorded which). The receptors shown here come from a male donor with ankylosing spondylitis or in good health (not recorded which). Both conserved end residues are part of each CDR3. D genes are given only for firm matches.

CDR3 protein,V gene,D gene
CASSGGPLFKYGYTF,TRBV7-9,.
CASSQTPTGDYEQYF,TRBV11-2,TRBD1
CSGPRDRDYEQYF,TRBV29-1,TRBD1
CASSLGRTTNEKLFF,TRBV7-9,.
CSARPTGRETQYF,TRBV20-1,.
CSATPSGGWDTQYF,TRBV20-1,TRBD2
CSAASPPGEQFF,TRBV29-1,.
CSANRGDGGYEQFF,TRBV20-1,.
CASSLVRLSQETQYF,TRBV5-1,.
CSARQGGEQYF,TRBV20-1,.
CASRGPGQSTNEKLFF,TRBV12-3/TRBV12-4,.
CASSFGEGNQPQHF,TRBV27,.
CASSPPHNRGTDTQYF,TRBV7-2,.
CSATFGGGQETQYF,TRBV20-1,.
CASRAAGATGELFF,TRBV4-1,.
CASSTEWATGVGQETQYF,TRBV7-6,TRBD1
CASSYGTSGGRTYEQYF,TRBV6-5,TRBD2
CASSLVGTRADTQYF,TRBV7-6,.
CSAPPAGVHEQFF,TRBV20-1,TRBD2
CSSRDLGETQYF,TRBV20-1,.
CASSTGPWGEQYF,TRBV6-1,.
CRPGGSYNEQFF,TRBV20-1,TRBD1
CASKGAQHEQYF,TRBV25-1,TRBD1
CASTGNRVGYYGYTF,TRBV6-1,.
CSVVTDRPSYEQYF,TRBV29-1,TRBD1
CASSSGQPSDTQYF,TRBV7-2,TRBD1
CASSLLAGPNEQFF,TRBV5-1,TRBD2
CASSVVPSGGFRFF,TRBV9,TRBD2
CASSFVDRVFYEQFF,TRBV12-3/TRBV12-4,TRBD1
CASSMGQVTNSPLHF,TRBV5-6,TRBD1
CSARTSGFYEQYF,TRBV20-1,TRBD2
CAISEGGESYEQYF,TRBV10-3,.
CASSFRTSGTDTQYF,TRBV5-4,TRBD2
CSAEGGQDRETQYF,TRBV20-1,TRBD1
CASSLRSGGRAGYEQYF,TRBV5-6,TRBD2
CASSPWGPPCTDTQYF,TRBV6-4,.
CASSYSGTGDYGYTF,TRBV6-5,TRBD1
CASSEEGQGNTGELFF,TRBV25-1,TRBD1
CASRPEVFLGNEQFF,TRBV5-1,.
CAISESGHQTSGVLETQYF,TRBV10-3,TRBD2
CSARTAGVPYNEQFF,TRBV20-1,TRBD2
CASSVEGGGASTDTQYF,TRBV9,.
CSIDTGHTEAFF,TRBV29-1,.
CAISMDRGPVPSGANVLTF,TRBV10-3,TRBD1
CASSLEWRGGKETQYF,TRBV5-1,.